This T cell receptor beta chain was documented in a study of T cell responses to AZD1222 COVID-19 vaccine. Looking at the study overall: Second-dose recipients at about 4 or about 12 weeks were treated as one pooled group. Notes on the study in general: Among the donors, most were white British and more were female, and clonal diversity was possibly underestimated. As reported, nearly half of all spike-specific TCRs target variant regions that are unmutated. Among those given AZD1222, only 6 or 7 were seropositive at baseline.

V lost 3 bases, J lost 3 bases, and 9 bases lay in between. The CDR3 length is 14 residues. CDR1 is SEHNR, CDR2 FQNEAQ, per germline (reference sequence). Sequenced by immunoSEQ multiplex PCR; TCRdb stores in-frame clones only, minus some. This repertoire shows 130,000 to 150,000 clones, 85% to 90% found once; its top ten account for 1.5% to 2%. Concerning this clone itself: Its antigen is not identified.

This material consisted of peripheral blood, taken on day 0 of AZD1222 vaccination. The J gene is TRBJ1-5, the V gene TRBV7-9; the D gene is possibly TRBD1 (5 bases). This TCR was recovered from an adult in good health. CDR3 region: CASSLGLPNQPQHF. CDR3 bases: TGTGCCAGCAGCTTGGGACTCCCCAATCAGCCCCAGCATTTT.